This TCR beta chain was identified during a study of T cells after yellow fever vaccination. Germline CDR1 SGHRS, CDR2 YFSETQ. This CDR3 region has 13 residues. V was clipped by 7 bases and J by 9 bases; unmatched bases: 6. One entry per CDR3 protein results from TCRdb running MiXCR on the 5' RACE reads. The sample holds over 250,000 distinct CDR3 sequences, 4.1% seen once. This clonotype came up many times. The material sequenced was PBMCs, taken 5 days after the yellow fever booster vaccination. The receptor comes from a man younger than 30 who received the YFV17D yellow fever vaccine. V gene TRBV5-1 combines with J gene TRBJ2-1, with 11 bases matching TRBD1. CDR3: CASLRDRGSEQFF. The CDR3 coding sequence is TGCGCCAGCCTGCGGGACAGGGGGAGTGAGCAGTTCTTC.